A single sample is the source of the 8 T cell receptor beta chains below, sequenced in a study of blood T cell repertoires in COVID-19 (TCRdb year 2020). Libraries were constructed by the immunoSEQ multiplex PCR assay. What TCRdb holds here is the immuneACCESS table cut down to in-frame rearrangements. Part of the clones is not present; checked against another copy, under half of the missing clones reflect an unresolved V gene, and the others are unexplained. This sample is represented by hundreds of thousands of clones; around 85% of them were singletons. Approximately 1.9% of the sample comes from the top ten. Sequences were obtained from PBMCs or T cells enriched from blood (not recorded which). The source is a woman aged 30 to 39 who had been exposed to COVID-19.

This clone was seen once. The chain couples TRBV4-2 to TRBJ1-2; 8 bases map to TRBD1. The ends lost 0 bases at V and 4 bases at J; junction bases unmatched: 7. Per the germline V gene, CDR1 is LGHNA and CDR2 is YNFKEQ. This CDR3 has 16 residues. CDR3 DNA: TGTGCCAGCAGCCAAGATCTTGGGACAGGAATCTATGGCTACACCTTC. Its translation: CASSQDLGTGIYGYTF.

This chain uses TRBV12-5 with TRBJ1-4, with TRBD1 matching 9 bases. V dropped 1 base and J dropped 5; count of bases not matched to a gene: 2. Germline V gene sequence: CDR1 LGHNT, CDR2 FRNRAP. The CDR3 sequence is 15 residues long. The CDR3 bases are TGTGCTAGTGGTTTGGACAGGGGGCCGAATGAAAAACTGTTTTTT. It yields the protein CASGLDRGPNEKLFF.

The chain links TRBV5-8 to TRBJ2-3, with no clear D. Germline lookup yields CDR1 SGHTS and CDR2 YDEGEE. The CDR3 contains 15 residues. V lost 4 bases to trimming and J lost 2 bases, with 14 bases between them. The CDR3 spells CASSLDGSTTDTQYF. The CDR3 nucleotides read TGTGCCAGCAGCCTGGACGGGTCCACCACAGATACGCAGTATTTT.

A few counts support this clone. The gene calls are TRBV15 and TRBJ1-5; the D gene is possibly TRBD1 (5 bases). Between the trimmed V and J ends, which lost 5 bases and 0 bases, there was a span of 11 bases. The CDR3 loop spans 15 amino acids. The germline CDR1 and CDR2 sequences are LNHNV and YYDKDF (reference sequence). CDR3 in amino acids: CATSPLRGSNQPQHF. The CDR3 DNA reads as TGTGCCACCAGCCCCCTAAGGGGTAGCAATCAGCCCCAGCATTTT.

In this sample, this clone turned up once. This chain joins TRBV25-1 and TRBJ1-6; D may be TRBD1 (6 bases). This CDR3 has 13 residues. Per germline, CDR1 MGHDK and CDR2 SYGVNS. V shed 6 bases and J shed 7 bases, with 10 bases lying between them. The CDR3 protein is CASSPGANSPLHF. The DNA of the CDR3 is TGTGCCAGCAGCCCAGGGGCCAATTCACCCCTCCACTTT.

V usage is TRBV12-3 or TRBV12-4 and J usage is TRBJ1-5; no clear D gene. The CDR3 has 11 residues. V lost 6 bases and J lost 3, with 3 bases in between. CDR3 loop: CASSLNQPQHF. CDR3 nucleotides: TGTGCCAGCAGCCTCAATCAGCCCCAGCATTTT.

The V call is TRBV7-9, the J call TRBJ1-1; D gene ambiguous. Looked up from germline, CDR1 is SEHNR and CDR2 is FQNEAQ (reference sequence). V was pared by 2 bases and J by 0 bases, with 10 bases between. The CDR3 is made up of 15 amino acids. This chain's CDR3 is CASSLYEGLNTEAFF. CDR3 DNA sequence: TGTGCCAGCAGCTTATATGAGGGCTTGAACACTGAAGCTTTCTTT.

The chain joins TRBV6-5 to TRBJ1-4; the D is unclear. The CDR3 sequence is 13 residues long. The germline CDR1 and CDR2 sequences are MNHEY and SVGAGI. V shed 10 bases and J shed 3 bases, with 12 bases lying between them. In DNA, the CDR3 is TGTGCCACCTCTTTAGAAGCTAATGAAAAACTGTTTTTT. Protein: CATSLEANEKLFF.